Following are 22 T cell receptor beta chains from one sample sequenced in a study of early stage breast cancer tumors. Sequencing was performed with immunoSEQ multiplex PCR; in TCRdb, only in-frame clones are kept and a portion is missing. The sample has 9,000 to 10,000 clones, 66% seen once. The sequencing sample was made of breast tumor tissue. Receptor source: a person between 45 and 65 years old with breast cancer.

The rearrangement uses TRBV7-2 and TRBJ2-5; 7 bases agree with TRBD1. Germline CDR1 SGHTA, CDR2 FQGNSA. This CDR3 has 12 residues. V was pared by 10 bases and J by 4 bases, with 6 bases of the junction left unmatched. CDR3 amino acids: CATGTARETQYF. For the CDR3, the DNA is TGTGCCACCGGGACAGCCCGAGAGACCCAGTACTTC.

The CDR3 bases are TGTGCCAGCAGGTTCGACAGGGAGAACACTGAAGCTTTCTTT. It yields the protein CASRFDRENTEAFF. The chain uses TRBV21-1 and TRBJ1-1; the table's TRBD1 call for D was not verified on the DNA. TRBV21-1 is listed as a pseudogene. The CDR3 contains 14 residues.

The chain uses TRBV28 and TRBJ2-7; TRBD1 is a possible D gene (6 bases). This CDR3 is 14 amino acids long. V was trimmed by 4 bases and J by 2 bases, leaving 12 bases between them. From germline, CDR1 is MDHEN and CDR2 SYDVKM. The CDR3: CASSSGRGTYEQYF. CDR3 DNA sequence: TGTGCCAGCAGTTCGGGCAGGGGAACCTACGAGCAGTACTTC.

The chain combines TRBV18 with TRBJ2-5; D unclear. Looked up from germline, CDR1 is KGHSH and CDR2 is LQKENI. V shed 3 bases and J shed 7 bases, with 15 bases lying between them. This CDR3 region has 14 residues. The CDR3 sequence: CASSPPGSKWTQYF. DNA of the CDR3: TGTGCCAGCTCACCCCCAGGCTCCAAGTGGACCCAGTACTTC.

This clone was seen a handful of times. V gene TRBV4-1 combines with J gene TRBJ2-7, with 8 bases that match TRBD2. V lost 4 bases, J lost 8 bases, and 16 bases stayed unmatched. Germline V lookup: CDR1 MGHRA, CDR2 YSYEKL. The CDR3 length is 16 residues. This CDR3 reads CASSPRFGSGTPQQYF. For the CDR3, the DNA is TGCGCCAGCAGCCCTAGGTTCGGTAGCGGGACTCCCCAGCAGTACTTC.

This sequence joins TRBV5-8 and TRBJ2-2; 9 nucleotides match TRBD2. Germline values: CDR1 SGHTS, CDR2 YDEGEE. The junction had 4 bases not matched to a gene; V was cut back by 0 bases and J by 4 bases. The CDR3 is 16 residues long. CDR3 nucleotide sequence: TGTGCCAGCAGCTTGGGGCTAGCGGGACTCACCGGGGAGCTGTTTTTT. It yields the protein CASSLGLAGLTGELFF. The full variable domain, with the rest looked up from reference TRBV5-8 and TRBJ2-2, is EAGVTQSPTHLIKTRGQQATLRCSPISGHTSVYWYQQALGLGLQFLLWYDEGEERNRGNFPPRFSGRQFPNYSSELNVNALELEDSALYLCASSLGLAGLTGELFFGEGSRLTVL.

The chain combines TRBV2 with TRBJ1-2, with D maybe TRBD1 (5 bases). The CDR3 has 14 residues. V was trimmed by 5 bases and J by 5 bases, leaving 15 bases between them. Germline assignment: CDR1 SNHLY and CDR2 FYNNEI. The CDR3 DNA is TGTGCCAGCAGTCTTGAGGGGTCTTTGTATGGCTACACCTTC. This codes for CASSLEGSLYGYTF.

This clone was counted a few times. The rearrangement joins TRBV18 to TRBJ2-3; 12 bases map to TRBD2. This CDR3 has 17 amino acids. V lost 5 bases to trimming and J lost 2 bases; unmatched junction nucleotides: 8. Germline V gives CDR1 KGHSH, CDR2 LQKENI. Here the CDR3 reads CASSGTSGPTPTDTQYF. CDR3 coding DNA: TGTGCCAGCTCAGGGACTAGCGGGCCCACCCCCACAGATACGCAGTATTTT.

The chain couples TRBV4-3 to TRBJ1-1; D possibly corresponds to TRBD1 (6 bases). Between the trimmed V and J ends, which lost 1 base and 3 bases, there was a span of 12 bases. Germline V gene lookup returns CDR1 LGHNA and CDR2 YSLEER. This CDR3 is built from 15 residues. For the CDR3, the DNA is TGCGCCAGCAGCCAAGTCCCTACAGGGTACACTGAAGCTTTCTTT. Translated, it gives CASSQVPTGYTEAFF.

This clone has only a few counts. The rearrangement joins TRBV19 to TRBJ2-3, with D unclear. This CDR3 is built from 12 residues. The germline V gene has CDR1 LNHDA and CDR2 SQIVND (reference sequence). Trimming pared 6 bases from V and 6 bases from J, leaving 10 bases between. Here the CDR3 DNA reads TGTGCCAGTAGCCCTATTGCGGATACGCAGTATTTT. Translation: CASSPIADTQYF.

The V call is TRBV5-6, the J call TRBJ2-3; D is unresolved. Germline-derived CDR1 and CDR2 are SGHDT and YYEEEE. Trimming took 3 bases from V and 5 from J, leaving 13 bases between them. The length of the CDR3 is 14 residues. The CDR3 region is CASSSPELKDTQYF. The CDR3 DNA reads as TGTGCCAGCAGCTCCCCCGAATTAAAAGATACGCAGTATTTT.

The chain couples TRBV12-5 to TRBJ2-1; no firm D call. Trimming stripped 5 bases from V and 5 bases from J, with 4 bases between. Looked up from germline, CDR1 is LGHNT and CDR2 is FRNRAP. The CDR3 contains 11 residues. CDR3 sequence: CASGPDNEQFF. For the CDR3, the DNA is TGTGCTAGTGGTCCCGACAATGAGCAGTTCTTC. The full variable domain, completed using reference TRBV12-5 and TRBJ2-1, is DARVTQTPRHKVTEMGQEVTMRCQPILGHNTVFWYRQTMMQGLELLAYFRNRAPLDDSGMPKDRFSAEMPDATLATLKIQPSEPRDSAVYFCASGPDNEQFFGPGTRLTVL.

The chain uses TRBV19 and TRBJ2-6; 10 bases agree with TRBD1. This CDR3 has 17 residues. Germline loops: CDR1 LNHDA, CDR2 SQIVND (reference sequence). The ends lost 7 bases at V and 2 bases at J; junction bases unmatched: 8. CDR3 DNA: TGTGCCAGTAACCCCCGGGACAGGGGAACTGGGGCCAACGTCCTGACTTTC. Translated: CASNPRDRGTGANVLTF.

The chain carries TRBV5-6 and TRBJ2-5, with no clear D. Deletions cut 0 bases from V and 1 base from J, with 10 bases between. CDR3 length: 15 residues. Per the germline V gene, CDR1 is SGHDT and CDR2 is YYEEEE. The chain's CDR3 is CASSLDQTPQETQYF. In DNA, the CDR3 is TGTGCCAGCAGCTTGGATCAGACCCCCCAAGAGACCCAGTACTTC.

The V call is TRBV6-6, the J call TRBJ2-7; TRBD1 matches at 7 bases. V dropped 2 bases and J dropped 2; count of bases not matched to a gene: 9. The germline V gene encodes CDR1 MNHNY and CDR2 SVGAGI (reference sequence). The CDR3 has 16 amino acids. CDR3 nucleotide sequence: TGTGCCAGCAGTTACGAACCGGGACAGTTCCCCTACGAGCAGTACTTC. It encodes CASSYEPGQFPYEQYF.

The V and J genes are TRBV27 and TRBJ2-5; 8 bases are a match to TRBD2. Per the germline V gene, CDR1 is MNHEY and CDR2 is SMNVEV (reference sequence). The V gene end was trimmed by 7 bases and the J gene end by 2 bases; junction bases not matched to a gene: 3. This CDR3 is 13 amino acids long. The CDR3 DNA sequence: TGTGCCAGCACTAGCGGGCCGCAAGAGACCCAGTACTTC. It encodes CASTSGPQETQYF.

This chain uses TRBV20-1 with TRBJ1-6, with D hard to call. Trimming took off 6 bases at V and 9 bases at J, with 9 bases between the two ends. The V gene's germline CDR1 is DFQATT and CDR2 SNEGSKA (reference sequence). This CDR3 is built from 11 residues. The CDR3 coding sequence is TGCAGTGCGCGACTCCGTTCACCCCTCCACTTT. It translates to CSARLRSPLHF.

This clone occurred once. The chain carries TRBV6-5 and TRBJ2-7; 10 bases match TRBD1. J lost 12 bases, V lost 2 bases, and 10 bases had no gene match. CDR1 MNHEY and CDR2 SVGAGI come from the germline V gene. The CDR3 runs 14 residues. The CDR3 loop is CASSYRGTGDFWYF. DNA of the CDR3: TGTGCCAGCAGTTACCGAGGGACAGGGGACTTCTGGTACTTC.

The chain uses TRBV18 and TRBJ2-2; D not resolved. V was cut by 3 bases and J by 0 bases, with 5 bases left in between. CDR3 size: 14 residues. The V gene's germline CDR1 is KGHSH and CDR2 LQKENI. CDR3 residues: CASSPSPNTGELFF. The DNA for the CDR3 is TGTGCCAGCTCACCTTCCCCGAACACCGGGGAGCTGTTTTTT.

The chain carries TRBV7-7 and TRBJ2-2; TRBD2 might be the D (5 bases). CDR3 length equals 14 residues. Germline V gene data show CDR1 as SSHAT and CDR2 as FNYEAQ (reference sequence). V shed 5 bases and J shed 6 bases, with 13 bases lying between them. CDR3 in DNA: TGTGCCAGCAGCCTTACTAGTGGGGCCGGGGAGCTGTTTTTT. Protein: CASSLTSGAGELFF.

This clone has just one count. The chain joins TRBV5-4 to TRBJ1-3, with D unclear. Trimming cost V 2 bases and J 1 base, with 7 bases left between them. Germline V gives CDR1 SGHNT, CDR2 YYREEE (reference sequence). The CDR3 covers 14 residues. Written as DNA, the CDR3 is TGTGCCAGCAGCTTCGGGATATCTGGAAACACCATATATTTT. Protein product: CASSFGISGNTIYF.

The genes are TRBV5-4 and TRBJ2-2; 10 nucleotides match TRBD1. The V segment lost 0 bases and the J segment 4 bases; nucleotides outside the gene matches: 3. CDR3 length: 16 residues. Germline CDR1 SGHNT, CDR2 YYREEE (reference sequence). CDR3 sequence: CASSLGDRGTTGELFF. The CDR3 nucleotides are TGTGCCAGCAGCTTGGGGGACAGGGGTACCACCGGGGAGCTGTTTTTT.